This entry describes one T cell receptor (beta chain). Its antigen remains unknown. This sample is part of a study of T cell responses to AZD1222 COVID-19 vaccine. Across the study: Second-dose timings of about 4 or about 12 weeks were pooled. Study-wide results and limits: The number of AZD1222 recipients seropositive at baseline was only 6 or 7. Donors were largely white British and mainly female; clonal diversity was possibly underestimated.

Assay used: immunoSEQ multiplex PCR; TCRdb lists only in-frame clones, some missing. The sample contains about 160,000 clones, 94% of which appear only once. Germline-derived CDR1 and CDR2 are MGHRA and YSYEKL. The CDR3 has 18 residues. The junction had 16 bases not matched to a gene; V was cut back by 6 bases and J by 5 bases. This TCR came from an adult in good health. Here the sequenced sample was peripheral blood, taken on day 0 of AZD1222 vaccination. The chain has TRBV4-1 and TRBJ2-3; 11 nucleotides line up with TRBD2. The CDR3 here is CASRPLSGGARDGDTQYF. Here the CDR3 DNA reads TGCGCCAGCAGACCCCTTAGCGGGGGGGCCCGGGATGGAGATACGCAGTATTTT.